This TCR beta chain was captured by sequencing in a study of shared clonotypes between healthy human individuals. Study-level findings and limits: It was the non-shared clonotypes that had lower generation probabilities than clonotypes shared by all four donors.

The CDR3 has 16 amino acids. V shed 3 bases, J shed 2 bases, and the junction held 6 bases outside the gene matches. Germline CDR1 reads ENHRY; CDR2 reads SYGVKD. This table comes from immunoSEQ multiplex PCR, and its TCRdb copy is limited to in-frame clones, with some not included. The data contain about 2 million clones, 90% to 95% of them singletons. A remark on this clone: Its matching antigen is unknown.

The clonotype was recovered from a man younger than 35 in good health. The genes are TRBV10-3 and TRBJ1-3; 8 bases are shared with TRBD1. Sequenced sample: naive CD4+ T cells sorted from blood. The subset is: CD45RA+ positively selected. CDR3 protein: CAISDWQGATGNTIYF. The CDR3 region has the DNA TGTGCCATCAGTGATTGGCAGGGGGCTACTGGAAACACCATATATTTT.